The 25 T cell receptor beta chains in this list originate from one sample, sequenced in a study of glioma-infiltrating T cells. Amplification of TCR alpha and beta CDR3 regions from RNA used iRepertoire nested multiplex PCR. TCRdb re-called the multiplex PCR reads through MiXCR, storing one row per CDR3 protein. Among 150,000 to 200,000 distinct CDR3 sequences, approximately 30% were seen once, and the ten largest hold around 20%. The sequenced material came from glioma tissue, nonneoplastic brain tissue, or PBMCs (not recorded which). These receptors originate from a human donor with low-grade glioma or glioblastoma, undergoing nonglioma brain surgery, or in good health (not recorded which).

This clonotype has ten or more counts. The gene calls are TRBV20-1 and TRBJ2-1; maybe TRBD2 (5 bases). The germline V gene encodes CDR1 DFQATT and CDR2 SNEGSKA (reference sequence). Deletions cut 3 bases from V and 3 bases from J, with 6 bases between. This CDR3 comprises 12 residues. The CDR3 region has the DNA TGCAGTGCTAGCACTAGCTACAATGAGCAGTTCTTC. Translation gives CSASTSYNEQFF.

On this clonotype itself: A junction boundary mismatches the germline segment, possibly from a read error. The V and J genes are TRBV5-4 and TRBJ2-1; weak D call: TRBD1 (6 bases). Germline values: CDR1 SGHNT, CDR2 YYREEE (reference sequence). The CDR3 loop spans 13 amino acids. This chain's CDR3 is CASSLAGEVEQSF. Written as DNA, the CDR3 is TGTGCCAGCAGCTTGGCAGGGGAAGTTGAGCAGTCCTTC.

This clonotype came up many times. The chain combines TRBV6-2 or TRBV6-3 with TRBJ1-2; maybe TRBD1 (5 bases). CDR3 length: 14 residues. The V gene's germline CDR1 is MNHEY and CDR2 SVGEGT. V lost 7 bases, J lost 3 bases, and 15 bases lay in between. CDR3 region: CASINRGDDYGYTF. In nucleotides, the CDR3 is TGTGCCAGCATCAACCGGGGGGATGACTATGGCTACACCTTC.

The sample holds many counts of this clonotype. J is TRBJ2-1 and V is TRBV6-1, with TRBD1 as a possible D gene (5 bases). Trimming pared 4 bases from V and 4 bases from J, leaving 14 bases between. The CDR3 consists of 15 residues. Germline-derived CDR1 and CDR2 are MNHNS and SASEGT. As DNA, the CDR3 is TGTGCCAGCAGTGGGTCAGGGCGGCTTTACAATGAGCAGTTCTTC. This gives the protein CASSGSGRLYNEQFF.

The sample holds many counts of this clonotype. The CDR3 loop is CAISETGTYEQYF. CDR3 in DNA: TGTGCCATCAGTGAGACAGGGACCTACGAGCAGTACTTC. The chain couples TRBV10-3 to TRBJ2-7, with D perhaps matching TRBD1 (6 bases). The CDR3 spans 13 residues. Germline CDR1 is ENHRY and CDR2 is SYGVKD. Trimming left V 2 bases short and J 2 bases short, with 7 bases between.

This clonotype has more than one count but fewer than ten. V usage is TRBV5-1 and J usage is TRBJ2-1; D unclear. V lost 0 bases, J lost 0 bases, and 13 bases lay in between. In germline, CDR1 is SGHRS, CDR2 YFSETQ. CDR3 length equals 17 residues. DNA of the CDR3: TGCGCCAGCAGCTTGGTGGACGGGTCCCGCTCCTACAATGAGCAGTTCTTC. It yields the protein CASSLVDGSRSYNEQFF.

This clonotype was seen ten or more times. V is TRBV6-1 and J is TRBJ2-5; tentatively, D is TRBD1 (5 bases). The V gene lost 7 bases and the J gene lost 4 bases, with 13 bases spanning the gap. CDR1 is MNHNS and CDR2 is SASEGT in the germline V gene. The CDR3 contains 13 residues. The CDR3 is CASIRGPGETQYF. CDR3 nucleotide sequence: TGTGCCAGCATTAGGGGTCCTGGAGAGACCCAGTACTTC.

This clonotype was counted at least ten times. The chain has TRBV6-1 and TRBJ2-1; 12 nucleotides line up with TRBD2. With V trimmed by 6 bases and J by 3 bases, 6 bases remained unmatched. Germline V gene lookup returns CDR1 MNHNS and CDR2 SASEGT. The CDR3 totals 16 residues. The CDR3 is CASRSTSGGLYNEQFF. CDR3 nucleotides: TGTGCCAGCAGATCGACTAGCGGGGGCCTCTACAATGAGCAGTTCTTC.

This clonotype was seen ten or more times. The chain carries TRBV27 and TRBJ2-7; 7 bases are shared with TRBD1. V lost 5 bases, J lost 4 bases, and 14 bases stayed unmatched. This CDR3 contains 16 residues. Germline V gene sequence: CDR1 MNHEY, CDR2 SMNVEV (reference sequence). The CDR3 nucleotides are TGTGCCAGCAGTCTGGACAGGCCCACCCCAATTTACGAGCAGTACTTC. Its protein product is CASSLDRPTPIYEQYF.

This clonotype was seen many times. DNA of the CDR3: TGTGCCAGTAGTAGGACAGGGACGTACGGTCAGCCCCAGCATTTT. Its protein product is CASSRTGTYGQPQHF. V is TRBV19 and J is TRBJ1-5, with 8 positions matching TRBD1. This CDR3 has 15 amino acids. The germline gives CDR1 LNHDA, CDR2 SQIVND (reference sequence). J was trimmed by 6 bases and V by 4 bases; bases with no gene match: 8.

Many counts were recorded for this clonotype. The chain employs TRBV7-2 and TRBJ2-3, with TRBD2 matching 9 bases. Trimming at V came to 2 bases and at J to 5 bases, leaving 11 bases not matched to a gene. This CDR3 has 17 amino acids. Germline-derived CDR1 and CDR2 are SGHTA and FQGNSA. CDR3 sequence reads: CASSLSWSGRPGDTQYF. In DNA, the CDR3 is TGTGCCAGCAGCTTAAGCTGGAGCGGGAGGCCCGGAGATACGCAGTATTTT.

This clonotype was observed many times. The chain joins TRBV27 to TRBJ1-1, with no clear D. V lost 8 bases and J lost 9, with 13 bases in between. The CDR3 has 11 residues. Germline V gene sequence: CDR1 MNHEY, CDR2 SMNVEV (reference sequence). In DNA form, the CDR3 reads TGTGCCAGCGTCGAGGGCTTTAAAGCTTTCTTT. Protein sequence: CASVEGFKAFF.

V and J are TRBV29-1 and TRBJ2-7; perhaps TRBD1 as D (5 bases). Germline lookup yields CDR1 SQVTM and CDR2 ANQGSEA. This CDR3 comprises 12 residues. Trimming took 4 bases from V and 6 from J, leaving 13 bases between them. This chain's CDR3 is CSVGAGFGEQYF. The DNA of the CDR3 is TGCAGCGTTGGGGCAGGGTTCGGCGAGCAGTACTTC.

Comments on this clonotype: Just one base apart from a much larger clone, this may be a read error. V gene TRBV12-3 or TRBV12-4 combines with J gene TRBJ2-5, with D tentatively TRBD2 (5 bases). This CDR3 is built from 12 residues. The V gene lost 5 bases and the J gene lost 4 bases, with 8 bases spanning the gap. This CDR3 reads CASSTRGETQYF. In nucleotides, the CDR3 is TGTGCCAGCAGTACACGGGGAGAGACCCAGTACTTC.

This sequence joins TRBV29-1 and TRBJ2-7; the D is unclear. Trimming cost V 7 bases and J 0 bases, with 7 bases left between them. This CDR3 comprises 11 residues. Germline V gives CDR1 SQVTM, CDR2 ANQGSEA. CDR3 DNA sequence: TGCAGCGCTGAGGCCTCCTACGAGCAGTACTTC. Translating gives CSAEASYEQYF.

This clonotype was observed many times. The CDR3 sequence: CASSRVLQGYEQFF. In nucleotides, the CDR3 is TGTGCCAGCAGTCGGGTTTTACAGGGCTATGAGCAGTTCTTC. The chain employs TRBV2 and TRBJ2-1; weak D call: TRBD1 (6 bases). V lost 5 bases and J 8 bases, leaving 16 bases between the germline ends. CDR1 is SNHLY, CDR2 FYNNEI, per germline. The CDR3 totals 14 residues.

The rearrangement uses TRBV14 and TRBJ2-1; TRBD2 matches 10 bases. In germline, CDR1 is SGHDN, CDR2 FVKESK. The CDR3 is 16 amino acids. The V gene end was trimmed by 2 bases and the J gene end by 3 bases; junction bases not matched to a gene: 4. CDR3 protein: CASSQTSGTSYNEQFF. Here the CDR3 DNA reads TGTGCCAGCAGCCAAACTAGCGGGACAAGCTACAATGAGCAGTTCTTC.

Details on this clonotype: Possible read error: a much larger clone is one base away. The chain joins TRBV6-2 or TRBV6-3 to TRBJ1-2; D perhaps matches TRBD1 (5 bases). The CDR3 sequence is 15 residues long. CDR1 is MNHEY, CDR2 SVGEGT, per germline. The CDR3 is CASSLGEQGSYGYIF. The CDR3 DNA reads TGTGCCAGCAGCTTGGGGGAGCAGGGTAGCTATGGCTACATCTTC.

This chain connects TRBV5-1 to TRBJ2-2; TRBD2 matches at 7 bases. There are 17 residues in the CDR3. Germline V gene data show CDR1 as SGHRS and CDR2 as YFSETQ. The trim removed 0 bases at V and 4 bases at J, leaving 9 bases unmatched. CDR3 sequence (DNA): TGCGCCAGCAGCTTGGTGTCCGGGACTACAATCACCGGGGAGCTGTTTTTT. Residues: CASSLVSGTTITGELFF. Variable domain in full (rest from reference TRBV5-1 and TRBJ2-2): KAGVTQTPRYLIKTRGQQVTLSCSPISGHRSVSWYQQTPGQGLQFLFEYFSETQRNKGNFPGRFSGRQFSNSRSEMNVSTLELGDSALYLCASSLVSGTTITGELFFGEGSRLTVL.

This clonotype appeared many times. The V gene is TRBV19, the J gene TRBJ2-1; possibly TRBD2 for D (5 bases). V was clipped by 3 bases and J by 7 bases, with 10 bases between them. From germline, CDR1 is LNHDA and CDR2 SQIVND (reference sequence). The CDR3 is 13 residues long. CDR3 amino acids: CASSISVRNEQFF. In DNA, the CDR3 is TGTGCCAGTAGTATTAGCGTGAGGAATGAGCAGTTCTTC.

This clonotype was seen at least ten times. The genes are TRBV7-9 and TRBJ1-2; D ambiguous. V shed 4 bases and J shed 5 bases, with 8 bases lying between them. Germline V gene sequence: CDR1 SEHNR, CDR2 FQNEAQ (reference sequence). The CDR3 runs 12 residues. CDR3 bases: TGTGCCAGCAGCTCTCAAGGATATGGCTACACCTTC. It translates to CASSSQGYGYTF. The full variable domain, completed using reference TRBV7-9 and TRBJ1-2, is DTGVSQNPRHKITKRGQNVTFRCDPISEHNRLYWYRQTLGQGPEFLTYFQNEAQLEKSRLLSDRFSAERPKGSFSTLEIQRTEQGDSAMYLCASSSQGYGYTFGSGTRLTVV.

The rearrangement uses TRBV29-1 and TRBJ2-1; 9 nucleotides align to TRBD2. The V and J ends lost 4 bases and 7 bases, in that order; junction bases with no gene match: 11. The CDR3 extends over 15 amino acids. CDR1 is SQVTM and CDR2 is ANQGSEA in the germline V gene. Here the CDR3 DNA reads TGCAGCGTTGGGTCGGCGGGAGGGCTATTAAATGAGCAGTTCTTC. Protein product: CSVGSAGGLLNEQFF.

The chain carries TRBV5-4 and TRBJ2-3; D is unclear. V was shortened by 2 bases and J by 6 bases, with 7 bases between the two germline ends. Germline lookup yields CDR1 SGHNT and CDR2 YYREEE (reference sequence). CDR3 size: 12 residues. CDR3 loop: CASSFDTDTQYF. In DNA form, the CDR3 reads TGTGCCAGCAGCTTTGACACGGATACGCAGTATTTT.

The chain employs TRBV28 and TRBJ1-1, with 8 bases fitting TRBD1. This CDR3 is 16 amino acids long. Looked up from germline, CDR1 is MDHEN and CDR2 is SYDVKM. Trimming at V came to 6 bases and at J to 6 bases, leaving 15 bases not matched to a gene. The CDR3 is CASSSAGTGIVAEAFF. CDR3 DNA sequence: TGTGCCAGCAGCTCAGCTGGGACAGGCATCGTCGCTGAAGCTTTCTTT.

This clonotype showed up many times. The V gene is TRBV28, the J gene TRBJ2-3; no clear D. Germline V CDR1 and CDR2: MDHEN, SYDVKM. The CDR3 extends over 13 amino acids. V shed 6 bases and J shed 4 bases, with 11 bases lying between them. CDR3 bases: TGTGCCAGCAGCGATGGGGTCTCAGATACGCAGTATTTT. Its translation: CASSDGVSDTQYF.